These 19 T cell receptor beta chains share one sample of origin, sequenced in a study of graft-versus-host responses after intestinal transplantation. Their antigens are not known. Measured with immunoSEQ multiplex PCR; TCRdb has only the in-frame clones, and not every one. The sample gives roughly 120,000 clones, roughly 93% of which show up once; roughly 0.5% is in the top ten. Sample: unstimulated CD8+ T cells sorted from spleen or lymph node cells, taken before intestinal transplant. The receptors were gathered from a human donor who received an intestinal transplant.

The chain couples TRBV27 to TRBJ2-3; D not resolved. The V and J ends lost 1 base and 6 bases respectively, with 2 bases between them. The V gene's germline CDR1 is MNHEY and CDR2 SMNVEV (reference sequence). CDR3 length equals 11 residues. CDR3 DNA: TGTGCCAGCAGTTTATACGATACGCAGTATTTT. It yields the protein CASSLYDTQYF.

The chain employs TRBV7-6 and TRBJ1-3; D gene ambiguous. V shed 0 bases and J shed 0 bases, with 9 bases lying between them. Per the germline V gene, CDR1 is SGHVS and CDR2 is FNYEAQ. This CDR3 has 16 residues. DNA for the CDR3: TGTGCCAGCAGCTTAGCTAGGACTGTCTCTGGAAACACCATATATTTT. As protein: CASSLARTVSGNTIYF.

The V and J genes are TRBV9 and TRBJ2-7; a weak D match, TRBD1 (6 bases). This CDR3 is built from 14 residues. Germline CDR1 and CDR2: SGDLS and YYNGEE. Trimming shortened V by 4 bases and J by 3 bases, and 14 bases separated the two germline ends. In DNA form, the CDR3 reads TGTGCCAGCAGCCCCGCAGGGGATGTCTACGAGCAGTACTTC. Encoded protein: CASSPAGDVYEQYF.

The chain uses TRBV7-8 and TRBJ2-6; the D is unclear. Germline lookup yields CDR1 SGHVS and CDR2 FQNEAQ. V was shortened by 5 bases and J by 2 bases, with 13 bases between the two germline ends. The CDR3 spans 16 residues. The DNA of the CDR3 is TGTGCCAGCAGCCCTATCCCGGTAGCTGGGGCCAACGTCCTGACTTTC. This gives the protein CASSPIPVAGANVLTF.

A word on this clone: The same CDR3 arises from other DNA sequences in this sample as well. The chain employs TRBV6-5 and TRBJ2-7, with unresolved D. This CDR3 is built from 13 residues. The germline V gene encodes CDR1 MNHEY and CDR2 SVGAGI. Trimming took 2 bases from V and 4 from J, leaving 9 bases between them. CDR3 nucleotides: TGTGCCAGCAGTTACGGGGATGGTTACGAGCAGTACTTC. Protein sequence: CASSYGDGYEQYF.

J is TRBJ2-1 and V is TRBV11-3; no reliable D call. The CDR3 spans 14 residues. V shed 1 base and J shed 3 bases, with 7 bases lying between them. Germline V gene lookup returns CDR1 SGHNT and CDR2 YENEEA. The CDR3 DNA follows: TGTGCCAGCAGCTTAGGTCCTAGCTACAATGAGCAGTTCTTC. Its translation: CASSLGPSYNEQFF.

The chain links TRBV5-1 to TRBJ2-7; TRBD2 matches at 8 bases. Trimming cost V 5 bases and J 1 base; bases outside gene matches: 5. CDR3 size: 14 residues. Germline CDR1 is SGHRS and CDR2 is YFSETQ. In DNA form, the CDR3 reads TGCGCCAGCAGTCATAGCGGGGCATCCTACGAGCAGTACTTC. This sequence encodes CASSHSGASYEQYF. Full variable domain (rest looked up from reference TRBV5-1 and TRBJ2-7): KAGVTQTPRYLIKTRGQQVTLSCSPISGHRSVSWYQQTPGQGLQFLFEYFSETQRNKGNFPGRFSGRQFSNSRSEMNVSTLELGDSALYLCASSHSGASYEQYFGPGTRLTVT.

The chain carries TRBV2 and TRBJ2-3; D remains unclear. The CDR3 has 12 residues. V dropped 6 bases and J dropped 6 bases, with 10 bases sitting between them. Germline CDR1 and CDR2: SNHLY and FYNNEI. CDR3 nucleotide sequence: TGTGCCAGCAGGCTGGGATACGATACGCAGTATTTT. This gives the protein CASRLGYDTQYF.

The gene calls are TRBV4-2 and TRBJ2-1; tentatively, D is TRBD1 (6 bases). Germline-derived CDR1 and CDR2 are LGHNA and YNFKEQ. V was clipped by 0 bases and J by 0 bases, with 18 bases between them. The CDR3 has 19 residues. CDR3 DNA: TGTGCCAGCAGCCAAGAAGGGGGAACTCTTGTGGGCTCCTACAATGAGCAGTTCTTC. Its protein product is CASSQEGGTLVGSYNEQFF.

V and J are TRBV7-3 and TRBJ2-1, with 8 bases identical to TRBD2. The germline CDR1 and CDR2 sequences are SGHTA and FQGTGA. V lost 5 bases and J lost 10; bases outside the gene matches: 10. The CDR3 length is 14 residues. The chain's CDR3 is CASSPGLREGEQFF. In DNA form, the CDR3 reads TGTGCCAGCAGCCCCGGGCTCCGGGAGGGGGAGCAGTTCTTC.

This chain uses TRBV29-1 with TRBJ1-2; a possible D gene is TRBD1 (5 bases). Trimming removed 3 bases from V and 6 bases from J, with 14 bases in between. The CDR3 has 13 residues. In germline, CDR1 is SQVTM, CDR2 ANQGSEA. The CDR3 DNA follows: TGCAGCGTTGATTCGGGACTCGGAGATGGCTACACCTTC. Its protein product is CSVDSGLGDGYTF.

This clone was detected a few times. V gene TRBV28 combines with J gene TRBJ1-3; D gene unclear. Trimming shortened V by 5 bases and J by 0 bases, and 11 bases separated the two germline ends. This CDR3 comprises 15 residues. Germline V gene data show CDR1 as MDHEN and CDR2 as SYDVKM. The CDR3 is CASSPDVSSGNTIYF. Here the CDR3 DNA reads TGTGCCAGCAGTCCGGACGTGAGCTCTGGAAACACCATATATTTT.

The chain combines TRBV6-5 with TRBJ2-1; 7 bases line up with TRBD1. The CDR3 consists of 12 residues. Germline-derived CDR1 and CDR2 are MNHEY and SVGAGI. J lost 8 bases, V lost 5 bases, and 3 bases had no gene match. Written as DNA, the CDR3 is TGTGCCAGCAGTGACACAGGGGATGAGCAGTTCTTC. It specifies CASSDTGDEQFF.

The chain couples TRBV27 to TRBJ2-7; TRBD1 might be the D (6 bases). Trimming removed 0 bases from V and 0 bases from J, with 12 bases in between. The CDR3 length is 16 residues. Per germline, CDR1 MNHEY and CDR2 SMNVEV (reference sequence). CDR3 DNA: TGTGCCAGCAGTTTATCAGTTGGACAGAACTCCTACGAGCAGTACTTC. It translates to CASSLSVGQNSYEQYF.

In nucleotides, the CDR3 is TGTGCCAGCAGCGATTCGGGATGGGCCTACGAGCAGTACTTC. Protein product: CASSDSGWAYEQYF. The chain joins TRBV9 to TRBJ2-7; possibly TRBD2 for D (5 bases). CDR3 length: 14 amino acids. CDR1 and CDR2 (germline): SGDLS, YYNGEE. Trimming left V 3 bases short and J 2 bases short, with 12 bases between.

The chain recombines TRBV2 with TRBJ2-1, with D perhaps TRBD1 (6 bases). The germline V gene has CDR1 SNHLY and CDR2 FYNNEI. This CDR3 region has 15 residues. Trimming removed 8 bases from V and 4 bases from J, with 18 bases in between. CDR3 sequence reads: CASLSRDNVYNEQFF. CDR3 nucleotide sequence: TGTGCCAGCTTGTCCCGGGACAACGTATACAATGAGCAGTTCTTC.

This clone was seen a single time. The chain has TRBV2 and TRBJ2-3; TRBD2 matches 10 bases. J lost 5 bases, V lost 4 bases, and 6 bases had no gene match. CDR1 is SNHLY and CDR2 is FYNNEI in the germline V gene. CDR3 size: 15 residues. CDR3 amino acids: CASSGWLAGEDTQYF. The CDR3 nucleotides are TGTGCCAGCAGTGGGTGGCTAGCGGGAGAAGATACGCAGTATTTT.

This sequence joins TRBV4-1 and TRBJ2-7, with D possibly being TRBD1 (8 bases). Trimming cost V 1 base and J 4 bases, with 14 bases left between them. This CDR3 has 15 residues. Germline V gene data show CDR1 as MGHRA and CDR2 as YSYEKL. The CDR3 DNA is TGCGCCAGCAGCCAAGGATACAGGGGGGGTTACGAGCAGTACTTC. The encoded protein is CASSQGYRGGYEQYF.

The chain recombines TRBV27 with TRBJ2-7; D perhaps matches TRBD1 (6 bases). Germline values: CDR1 MNHEY, CDR2 SMNVEV (reference sequence). The CDR3 contains 15 residues. The germline V and J ends were trimmed by 5 bases and 1 base, with 15 bases remaining between them. The CDR3 spells CASSLTPGTSYEQYF. The CDR3 coding sequence is TGTGCCAGCAGTCTCACCCCCGGGACATCCTACGAGCAGTACTTC.